One sample yielded the 19 T cell receptor beta chains listed below, sequenced in a study of graft-versus-host responses after intestinal transplantation. Assay: immunoSEQ multiplex PCR; the TCRdb copy retains only in-frame clones and omits some. Here the sample spans around 10,000 clones, approximately 30% being singletons. The starting material was alloreactive CD4+ T cells from a mixed lymphocyte reaction culture, obtained before transplantation. Subset described: CFSE-low proliferating T cells sorted from approximately 6-day pre-transplant mixed lymphocyte reaction (GvH or HvG direction). These receptors were obtained from a human patient who was an organ donor for intestinal transplantation.

By proportion, this clone is medium-sized. The chain uses TRBV6-4 and TRBJ1-5, with 10 bases identical to TRBD1. V was clipped by 0 bases and J by 7 bases; unmatched bases: 0. Germline assignment: CDR1 MRHNA and CDR2 SNTAGT. This CDR3 is 14 amino acids long. The CDR3 DNA reads TGTGCCAGCAGTGACTCGACAGGGGGCCAGCCCCAGCATTTT. Protein: CASSDSTGGQPQHF.

The chain links TRBV5-4 to TRBJ1-6, with a possible D match to TRBD1 (5 bases). The germline CDR1 and CDR2 sequences are SGHNT and YYREEE (reference sequence). Trimming cost V 4 bases and J 7 bases, with 15 bases left between them. This CDR3 contains 15 residues. CDR3 sequence: CASSQDFAGNSPLHF. CDR3 in DNA: TGTGCCAGCAGCCAAGATTTCGCAGGGAATTCACCCCTCCACTTT.

The genes are TRBV6-5 and TRBJ1-3, with D perhaps matching TRBD1 (5 bases). Per the germline V gene, CDR1 is MNHEY and CDR2 is SVGAGI. The CDR3 is made up of 15 amino acids. Trimming removed 5 bases at V and 1 base at J, with 12 bases between. CDR3 residues: CASSPHPGSGNTIYF. DNA for the CDR3: TGTGCCAGCAGTCCGCACCCAGGGTCTGGAAACACCATATATTTT.

The chain combines TRBV10-1 with TRBJ1-2, with D perhaps TRBD1 (6 bases). The CDR3 spans 15 residues. CDR1 and CDR2 from the germline V gene are WNHNN and SYGVQD (reference sequence). With 6 bases removed from V and 4 bases from J, the gap between germline ends came to 18 bases. The CDR3 nucleotides are TGCGCCAGCAGGGGGGACACCCTAAAACTCTATGGCTACACCTTC. Residues: CASRGDTLKLYGYTF.

The rearrangement uses TRBV5-6 and TRBJ2-1, with 7 bases lining up with TRBD1. Per germline, CDR1 SGHDT and CDR2 YYEEEE. The CDR3 contains 16 residues. V lost 5 bases and J lost 1; bases outside the gene matches: 9. The DNA for the CDR3 is TGTGCCAGCAGTTTCAACAGGGGAGTTTCCTACAATGAGCAGTTCTTC. This translates into CASSFNRGVSYNEQFF.

The chain links TRBV20-1 to TRBJ2-5, with D possibly being TRBD1 (6 bases). Trimming shortened V by 5 bases and J by 7 bases, and 11 bases separated the two germline ends. This CDR3 has 11 amino acids. Germline V gene lookup returns CDR1 DFQATT and CDR2 SNEGSKA (reference sequence). The CDR3: CSAQRGGTQYF. The DNA for the CDR3 is TGCAGTGCTCAAAGAGGGGGGACCCAGTACTTC.

The chain carries TRBV27 and TRBJ2-5; 7 bases fit TRBD1. V lost 3 bases and J lost 5; bases outside the gene matches: 9. Germline V CDR1 and CDR2: MNHEY, SMNVEV (reference sequence). This CDR3 has 15 amino acids. The CDR3 nucleotides read TGTGCCAGCAGTTTTAGAGGAACAGGGGCGGAGACCCAGTACTTC. It translates to CASSFRGTGAETQYF.

This chain links TRBV7-6 with TRBJ1-2, with TRBD1 matching 8 bases. CDR1 and CDR2 (germline): SGHVS, FNYEAQ. V was pared by 2 bases and J by 8 bases, with 4 bases of the junction left unmatched. The CDR3 is made up of 13 amino acids. CDR3 DNA: TGTGCCAGCAGCTTAACCAGGGGGCTCGGCTACACCTTC. Its protein product is CASSLTRGLGYTF. The whole variable domain, filled in from reference TRBV7-6 and TRBJ1-2, reads GAGVSQSPRYKVTKRGQDVALRCDPISGHVSLYWYRQALGQGPEFLTYFNYEAQQDKSGLPNDRFSAERPEGSISTLTIQRTEQRDSAMYRCASSLTRGLGYTFGSGTRLTVV.

This clone was seen a handful of times. The chain combines TRBV18 with TRBJ1-1; perhaps TRBD1 as D (6 bases). The CDR3 length is 12 residues. CDR1 is KGHSH, CDR2 LQKENI, per germline. V gave up 3 bases and J gave up 8 bases, with 10 bases separating them. The CDR3 reads CASSPHGTEAFF. CDR3 coding DNA: TGTGCCAGCTCACCGCACGGGACAGAAGCTTTCTTT.

This clone was detected only a few times. This chain uses TRBV7-3 with TRBJ2-3, with 12 nucleotides matching TRBD2. Germline assignment: CDR1 SGHTA and CDR2 FQGTGA. After removal of 4 bases from V and 8 bases from J, the junction contained 7 bases not matched to a gene. This CDR3 spans 15 amino acids. CDR3 bases: TGTGCCAGCAGCTACCTAGCGGGGGGGCAGGGTACGCAGTATTTT. This sequence encodes CASSYLAGGQGTQYF.

The rearrangement uses TRBV7-2 and TRBJ2-7, with unresolved D. The CDR3 totals 14 residues. Trimming removed 2 bases from V and 5 bases from J, with 13 bases in between. Germline loops: CDR1 SGHTA, CDR2 FQGNSA. CDR3 loop: CASSLLRSVNEQYF. The CDR3 DNA reads TGTGCCAGCAGCTTACTTCGAAGCGTCAACGAGCAGTACTTC.

The J gene is TRBJ1-1, the V gene TRBV7-3; 9 bases match TRBD1. The CDR3 loop spans 17 amino acids. Germline V lookup: CDR1 SGHTA, CDR2 FQGTGA. V shed 5 bases, J shed 0 bases, and the junction held 10 bases outside the gene matches. In nucleotides, the CDR3 is TGTGCCAGCAGCCCCAATCCGGGACAGGGATTGAACACTGAAGCTTTCTTT. The encoded protein is CASSPNPGQGLNTEAFF. The whole variable domain, filled in from reference TRBV7-3 and TRBJ1-1, reads GAGVSQTPSNKVTEKGKYVELRCDPISGHTALYWYRQSLGQGPEFLIYFQGTGAADDSGLPNDRFFAVRPEGSVSTLKIQRTERGDSAVYLCASSPNPGQGLNTEAFFGQGTRLTVV.

The V gene is TRBV30, the J gene TRBJ1-6; 7 bases agree with TRBD1. Germline V gene sequence: CDR1 GTSNPN, CDR2 SVGIG (reference sequence). Trimming at V came to 5 bases and at J to 9 bases, leaving 4 bases not matched to a gene. This CDR3 region has 12 residues. As DNA, the CDR3 is TGTGCCTGGGGGACAGCCTCTTCACCCCTCCACTTT. It yields the protein CAWGTASSPLHF. Full variable domain (outside the CDR3, taken from reference TRBV30 and TRBJ1-6): SQTIHQWPATLVQPVGSPLSLECTVEGTSNPNLYWYRQAAGRGLQLLFYSVGIGQISSEVPQNLSASRPQDRQFILSSKKLLLSDSGFYLCAWGTASSPLHFGNGTRLTVT.

The rearrangement uses TRBV5-1 and TRBJ2-3, with 7 nucleotides matching TRBD2. J lost 3 bases, V lost 0 bases, and 7 bases had no gene match. This CDR3 comprises 16 residues. Germline values: CDR1 SGHRS, CDR2 YFSETQ. This CDR3 is CASSLALASLTDTQYF. Here the CDR3 DNA reads TGCGCCAGCAGCTTGGCACTAGCGTCGTTGACAGATACGCAGTATTTT.

The chain uses TRBV5-1 and TRBJ2-7; TRBD2 matches at 9 bases. V lost 3 bases and J lost 2; bases outside the gene matches: 15. The CDR3 runs to 18 residues. Germline values: CDR1 SGHRS, CDR2 YFSETQ. CDR3 sequence (DNA): TGCGCCAGCAGCTCCCTGAGCCCCGCTAGCGGGGTGCCCTACGAGCAGTACTTC. Its protein is CASSSLSPASGVPYEQYF.

This clone was seen more than once but under ten times. The V gene is TRBV6-5, the J gene TRBJ2-3, with 10 nucleotides matching TRBD1. The germline gives CDR1 MNHEY, CDR2 SVGAGI. The CDR3 contains 15 residues. J was trimmed by 6 bases and V by 5 bases; bases with no gene match: 8. The CDR3: CASSAGTGDLDTQYF. The CDR3 DNA is TGTGCCAGCAGTGCCGGGACAGGGGACCTCGATACGCAGTATTTT.

The chain combines TRBV5-4 with TRBJ1-4; 9 bases match TRBD1. CDR1 is SGHNT and CDR2 is YYREEE in the germline V gene (reference sequence). The length of the CDR3 is 17 residues. J lost 0 bases, V lost 4 bases, and 7 bases had no gene match. In DNA form, the CDR3 reads TGTGCCAGCAGCCCCGGGACAGGGCGGGCAACTAATGAAAAACTGTTTTTT. This codes for CASSPGTGRATNEKLFF.

The rearrangement links TRBV5-4 to TRBJ2-3; possibly TRBD1 for D (5 bases). The CDR3 is made up of 15 amino acids. In germline, CDR1 is SGHNT, CDR2 YYREEE (reference sequence). Trimming removed 7 bases at V and 0 bases at J, with 15 bases between. CDR3 DNA sequence: TGTGCCAGCTTCTCCAGGGTGGGGAGCACAGATACGCAGTATTTT. Translation: CASFSRVGSTDTQYF. Complete variable domain (other parts from reference TRBV5-4 and TRBJ2-3): ETGVTQSPTHLIKTRGQQVTLRCSSQSGHNTVSWYQQALGQGPQFIFQYYREEENGRGNFPPRFSGLQFPNYSSELNVNALELDDSALYLCASFSRVGSTDTQYFGPGTRLTVL.

The rearrangement uses TRBV28 and TRBJ1-2; 7 bases match TRBD1. Germline CDR1 is MDHEN and CDR2 is SYDVKM. V dropped 5 bases and J dropped 3; count of bases not matched to a gene: 3. This CDR3 is built from 13 residues. CDR3 nucleotides: TGTGCCAGCAGTCGAGGGGGCGACTATGGCTACACCTTC. It codes for CASSRGGDYGYTF.